Each of the 21 T cell receptor beta chains below was sequenced from the same sample in a study of T cell responses to AZD1222 COVID-19 vaccine. Method: immunoSEQ multiplex PCR; TCRdb's copy keeps in-frame clones and lacks some. Seen here are 30,000 to 35,000 clones, approximately 78% observed once, and the top ten hold about 4.7%. Sequencing used peripheral blood, obtained 28 days after the second AZD1222 dose. Receptors were obtained from an adult who received the AZD1222 COVID-19 vaccine.

V and J are TRBV7-8 and TRBJ2-2; D uncertain. Germline values: CDR1 SGHVS, CDR2 FQNEAQ. This CDR3 region has 14 residues. V lost 5 bases and J 6 bases, leaving 13 bases between the germline ends. The CDR3 region is CASSAQGGAGELFF. The CDR3 DNA follows: TGTGCCAGCAGCGCGCAAGGTGGCGCCGGGGAGCTGTTTTTT.

This rearrangement joins TRBV6-6 to TRBJ1-2; the D gene is possibly TRBD1 (6 bases). Trimming removed 0 bases from V and 6 bases from J, with 14 bases in between. The CDR3 runs to 15 residues. Germline V lookup: CDR1 MNHNY, CDR2 SVGAGI (reference sequence). The DNA of the CDR3 is TGTGCCAGCAGTTACTCTTGGGGGCAGGGTAATGGCTACACCTTC. It translates to CASSYSWGQGNGYTF.

V gene TRBV4-2 combines with J gene TRBJ1-3, with 8 positions matching TRBD1. This CDR3 is 16 amino acids long. Germline CDR1 and CDR2: LGHNA and YNFKEQ. The V segment lost 8 bases and the J segment 0 bases; nucleotides outside the gene matches: 9. CDR3 in DNA: TGTGCCAGCGGCAGGACAGGGCGAATCTCTGGAAACACCATATATTTT. Its protein product is CASGRTGRISGNTIYF.

The chain couples TRBV13 to TRBJ1-1; the D is unclear. V lost 8 bases, J lost 3 bases, and 13 bases lay in between. The CDR3 has 13 amino acids. Germline CDR1 PRHDT, CDR2 FYEKMQ (reference sequence). This CDR3 is CASSLREYTEAFF. CDR3 coding DNA: TGTGCCAGCTCCTTGAGGGAGTACACTGAAGCTTTCTTT.

This clone counts as medium-sized (0.01 to 0.1%). The sample has other DNA sequences that encode this CDR3 too. The gene calls are TRBV9 and TRBJ1-6; 10 bases match TRBD1. The CDR3 consists of 16 residues. J lost 10 bases, V lost 0 bases, and 7 bases had no gene match. Germline CDR1 SGDLS, CDR2 YYNGEE. CDR3 loop: CASSVGGGQGKSPLHF. The CDR3, as DNA: TGTGCCAGCAGCGTAGGGGGGGGACAGGGGAAGTCACCCCTCCACTTT.

This rearrangement joins TRBV28 to TRBJ1-5, with 7 bases fitting TRBD1. The CDR3 sequence is 15 residues long. Looked up from germline, CDR1 is MDHEN and CDR2 is SYDVKM. J lost 1 base, V lost 1 base, and 1 base had no gene match. CDR3 sequence (DNA): TGTGCCAGCAGTTTATACAGGGGCAGCAATCAGCCCCAGCATTTT. The encoded protein is CASSLYRGSNQPQHF.

The gene calls are TRBV6-5 and TRBJ2-7; D may be TRBD2 (7 bases). There are 15 residues in the CDR3. Germline CDR1 reads MNHEY; CDR2 reads SVGAGI. The ends were cut back, 6 bases at V and 3 bases at J, with 18 bases in the middle. CDR3 residues: CASRREGGGLYEQYF. CDR3 DNA sequence: TGTGCCAGCAGGAGGGAGGGGGGGGGCCTCTACGAGCAGTACTTC.

The chain links TRBV6-5 to TRBJ2-1, with 8 bases aligning to TRBD1. The germline V gene encodes CDR1 MNHEY and CDR2 SVGAGI. The V segment lost 6 bases and the J segment 4 bases; nucleotides outside the gene matches: 8. The CDR3 consists of 15 residues. The CDR3 region has the DNA TGTGCCAGCAGCCGAGGACAGGGTAATTACAATGAGCAGTTCTTC. This encodes CASSRGQGNYNEQFF.

This clone occurred a few times. The V and J genes are TRBV29-1 and TRBJ1-1; TRBD1 might be the D (6 bases). Germline values: CDR1 SQVTM, CDR2 ANQGSEA. There are 11 residues in the CDR3. V was clipped by 6 bases and J by 5 bases, with 10 bases between them. CDR3 sequence: CSVQGKTEAFF. CDR3 sequence (DNA): TGCAGCGTACAGGGAAAGACTGAAGCTTTCTTT.

CDR3 nucleotides: TGTGCCATCAGTGAGTCGACTCGACGGAACAATGAGCAGTTCTTC. Protein: CAISESTRRNNEQFF. This chain connects TRBV10-3 to TRBJ2-1; D is unresolved. The CDR3 runs to 15 residues. Between the trimmed V and J ends, which lost 0 bases and 5 bases, there was a span of 11 bases. From germline, CDR1 is ENHRY and CDR2 SYGVKD.

This clone was seen a handful of times. One end of the junction varies from germline; a read error may be responsible. The genes are TRBV27 and TRBJ2-3; D perhaps matches TRBD2 (5 bases). The CDR3 contains 16 residues. Germline V gene sequence: CDR1 MNHEY, CDR2 SMNVEV (reference sequence). The CDR3 reads CASSSPDMPPGLASHF. The CDR3 bases are TGTGCCAGCAGTTCCCCCGACATGCCCCCGGGATTAGCTTCACATTTT.

There are a few counts of this clone. The chain couples TRBV12-3 or TRBV12-4 to TRBJ1-1, with D tentatively TRBD1 (6 bases). This CDR3 contains 13 residues. V was clipped by 2 bases and J by 8 bases, with 12 bases between them. CDR3 sequence reads: CASSLQQGLEAFF. The CDR3 coding sequence is TGTGCCAGCAGTTTACAACAGGGACTGGAAGCTTTCTTT.

The rearrangement uses TRBV29-1 and TRBJ1-1, with TRBD1 as a possible D gene (5 bases). V lost 2 bases, J lost 0 bases, and 7 bases lay in between. Germline V gene lookup returns CDR1 SQVTM and CDR2 ANQGSEA. The CDR3 is 13 amino acids. The CDR3 here is CSVERQLNTEAFF. CDR3 coding DNA: TGCAGCGTTGAAAGACAGTTGAACACTGAAGCTTTCTTT.

The chain has TRBV30 and TRBJ1-5, with D perhaps matching TRBD1 (5 bases). Germline V gene lookup returns CDR1 GTSNPN and CDR2 SVGIG (reference sequence). The V end was cut by 0 bases, the J end by 3 bases, with 9 bases between. The CDR3 spans 14 residues. CDR3 sequence reads: CAWSVLGTNQPQHF. The CDR3 bases are TGTGCCTGGAGTGTTTTGGGGACCAATCAGCCCCAGCATTTT. The full variable domain, in which reference TRBV30 and TRBJ1-5 provide the parts outside the CDR3, is SQTIHQWPATLVQPVGSPLSLECTVEGTSNPNLYWYRQAAGRGLQLLFYSVGIGQISSEVPQNLSASRPQDRQFILSSKKLLLSDSGFYLCAWSVLGTNQPQHFGDGTRLSIL.

The chain recombines TRBV7-2 with TRBJ2-2; D is perhaps TRBD2 (5 bases). The CDR3 has 15 residues. Trimming took 1 base from V and 2 from J, leaving 8 bases between them. CDR1 SGHTA and CDR2 FQGNSA come from the germline V gene. For the CDR3, the DNA is TGTGCCAGCAGCTTAGTGGCGGGCAACACCGGGGAGCTGTTTTTT. This gives the protein CASSLVAGNTGELFF.

This clone was detected a few times. The chain couples TRBV7-2 to TRBJ1-2; D possibly corresponds to TRBD1 (6 bases). Trimming took off 2 bases at V and 5 bases at J, with 15 bases between the two ends. Germline lookup yields CDR1 SGHTA and CDR2 FQGNSA. The CDR3 spans 15 residues. CDR3 in DNA: TGTGCCAGCAGCTTATTCACAGGGCGAGAATATGGCTACACCTTC. Protein product: CASSLFTGREYGYTF.

The V gene is TRBV2, the J gene TRBJ1-4; 9 bases line up with TRBD1. Germline V gene sequence: CDR1 SNHLY, CDR2 FYNNEI. The trim removed 8 bases at V and 17 bases at J, leaving 12 bases unmatched. The CDR3 has 12 residues. CDR3 DNA: TGTGCCAGCTGCCCGGACAGGGGTTTTTTATTTTTT. Translating gives CASCPDRGFLFF.

The V gene is TRBV2, the J gene TRBJ2-1, with 12 nucleotides matching TRBD2. The CDR3 totals 15 residues. Germline loops: CDR1 SNHLY, CDR2 FYNNEI. V lost 4 bases, J lost 8 bases, and 6 bases stayed unmatched. This chain's CDR3 is CASSVPSGGVDEQFF. The CDR3 DNA reads as TGTGCCAGCAGTGTACCTAGCGGGGGGGTGGATGAGCAGTTCTTC.

This clone has just one count. This chain connects TRBV29-1 to TRBJ1-2, with 10 bases aligning to TRBD1. The CDR3 is made up of 11 amino acids. From germline, CDR1 is SQVTM and CDR2 ANQGSEA. Germline trimming cut 7 bases from V and 8 bases from J; bases unmatched to any gene: 4. The CDR3 sequence is CSGQGAEGYTF. CDR3 nucleotides: TGCAGCGGACAGGGGGCGGAAGGCTACACCTTC. Filled out from reference TRBV29-1 and TRBJ1-2, the complete variable domain reads SAVISQKPSRDICQRGTSLTIQCQVDSQVTMMFWYRQQPGQSLTLIATANQGSEATYESGFVIDKFPISRPNLTFSTLTVSNMSPEDSSIYLCSGQGAEGYTFGSGTRLTVV.

The V gene is TRBV11-3, the J gene TRBJ1-1; no firm D call. V was trimmed by 5 bases and J by 1 base, leaving 11 bases between them. CDR1 and CDR2 from the germline V gene are SGHNT and YENEEA. The CDR3 runs to 14 residues. CDR3 nucleotides: TGTGCCAGCAGCGGAGACCAGAGGAACACTGAAGCTTTCTTT. Protein sequence: CASSGDQRNTEAFF.

The chain recombines TRBV11-2 with TRBJ2-3; D unclear. Looked up from germline, CDR1 is SGHAT and CDR2 is FQNNGV. V was shortened by 1 base and J by 6 bases, with 11 bases between the two germline ends. The CDR3 length is 14 residues. The CDR3 sequence: CASSLGSVGDTQYF. The CDR3 DNA reads as TGTGCCAGCAGCTTAGGGAGCGTTGGGGATACGCAGTATTTT.